This T cell receptor (beta chain) was retrieved from a study of neoadjuvant anti-PD-1 for oral cavity cancer. Study-wide context: Non-progressing patients received a fourth nivolumab dose near day 43, then surgery on days 50-56.

This clone was picked up a small number of times. Most PBMC samples had roughly 0.45 ug input DNA in six replicates. The method was immunoSEQ multiplex PCR; TCRdb's version includes in-frame clones alone and lacks a portion of them. The table lists approximately 17,000 clones, 55% to 80% of them singletons, with 2.8% in the top ten. The CDR3 sequence is 17 residues long. Germline V gives CDR1 GTSNPN, CDR2 SVGIG (reference sequence). V lost 1 base to trimming and J lost 2 bases, with 18 bases between them. Patients had HPV-negative, locally advanced oral cavity squamous cell carcinoma. The V call is TRBV30, the J call TRBJ1-5, with a tentative D call TRBD1 (6 bases). Sequences were derived from PBMCs, sampled before nivolumab (anti-PD-1) treatment. The sequence was collected from a person between 35 and 79 years old with oral cavity squamous cell carcinoma. For the CDR3, the DNA is TGTGCCTGGAGTGCTTCCCCGGGGGCCTGGGGCAATCAGCCCCAGCATTTT. Protein sequence: CAWSASPGAWGNQPQHF.